Below, 9 T cell receptor beta chains from the same sample are listed, as sequenced in a study of blood T cell repertoires in COVID-19. Method: immunoSEQ multiplex PCR; TCRdb's copy keeps in-frame clones and lacks some. The top ten hold under 8.5% of the sample, which has 65,000 to 90,000 clones, about 82% seen once. Sequencing was done on a sample of peripheral blood. The source of these receptors is a man between 45 and 60 years old with active COVID-19.

This chain joins TRBV7-8 and TRBJ1-5, with 8 bases fitting TRBD1. Germline CDR1 SGHVS, CDR2 FQNEAQ. The CDR3 runs 17 residues. The junction had 9 bases not matched to a gene; V was cut back by 5 bases and J by 0 bases. The CDR3 coding sequence is TGTGCCAGCAGCATCTACCGGGACAGGAATAGCAATCAGCCCCAGCATTTT. Translation: CASSIYRDRNSNQPQHF.

This clone was observed a single time. The chain employs TRBV7-9 and TRBJ1-3, with D perhaps matching TRBD1 (6 bases). This CDR3 contains 19 residues. V lost 3 bases and J lost 1, with 22 bases in between. Germline assignment: CDR1 SEHNR and CDR2 FQNEAQ (reference sequence). The CDR3 is CASSLRAFTGRGSGNTIYF. The CDR3 bases are TGTGCCAGCAGCTTGAGGGCCTTTACAGGGCGCGGTTCTGGAAACACCATATATTTT.

The V call is TRBV7-8, the J call TRBJ2-7; 7 bases are a match to TRBD2. Germline lookup yields CDR1 SGHVS and CDR2 FQNEAQ. The ends lost 3 bases at V and 0 bases at J; junction bases unmatched: 8. The CDR3 has 16 amino acids. CDR3 in DNA: TGTGCCAGCAGCTTTGGCGCGCGGGGGAGCTCCTACGAGCAGTACTTC. Amino acids: CASSFGARGSSYEQYF.

The chain joins TRBV9 to TRBJ2-7; maybe TRBD2 (5 bases). V was clipped by 1 base and J by 2 bases, with 10 bases between them. Germline CDR1 reads SGDLS; CDR2 reads YYNGEE. The CDR3 has 14 residues. CDR3 DNA sequence: TGTGCCAGCAGCGTACTGGACTCAACCTACGAGCAGTACTTC. Translating gives CASSVLDSTYEQYF.

The J gene is TRBJ1-1, the V gene TRBV4-3; 7 bases map to TRBD1. CDR3 size: 15 residues. CDR1 and CDR2 from the germline V gene are LGHNA and YSLEER. J was trimmed by 1 base and V by 3 bases; bases with no gene match: 5. DNA for the CDR3: TGCGCCAGCAGCCAGGAACAGGGGCCGAACACTGAAGCTTTCTTT. Its translation is CASSQEQGPNTEAFF.

For the CDR3, the DNA is TGTGCCTGGAGTCCCCCTAGCGGGGGGGGCAATGAGCAGTTCTTC. This sequence encodes CAWSPPSGGGNEQFF. The J gene is TRBJ2-1, the V gene TRBV30; TRBD2 matches 12 bases. Per germline, CDR1 GTSNPN and CDR2 SVGIG (reference sequence). The V segment lost 2 bases and the J segment 6 bases; nucleotides outside the gene matches: 5. The CDR3 extends over 15 amino acids.

The chain combines TRBV5-1 with TRBJ2-7; 7 positions match TRBD2. J gave up 3 bases and V 5 bases, and 8 bases lay outside the gene matches. Germline assignment: CDR1 SGHRS and CDR2 YFSETQ. This CDR3 spans 14 amino acids. This CDR3 is CASRDEGGNYEQYF. The CDR3 DNA reads as TGCGCCAGCAGAGATGAGGGAGGGAACTACGAGCAGTACTTC.

This clone was found a few times. CDR3 coding DNA: TGTGCCAGTACTCAAGGACAGGCCAATCAGCCCCAGCATTTT. Translation gives CASTQGQANQPQHF. The J gene is TRBJ1-5, the V gene TRBV19, with TRBD1 identical over 7 bases. The V segment lost 7 bases and the J segment 3 bases; nucleotides outside the gene matches: 6. Germline-derived CDR1 and CDR2 are LNHDA and SQIVND (reference sequence). The CDR3 totals 14 residues.

The CDR3 bases are TGTGCCAGCTCCCGGGGACAGGTGAGCAATCAGCCCCAGCATTTT. Translating gives CASSRGQVSNQPQHF. This chain links TRBV18 with TRBJ1-5; 8 bases agree with TRBD1. The CDR3 is 15 residues long. Losses at the gene ends were 6 bases for V and 1 base for J; bases not matched to a gene: 5. Germline V gene data show CDR1 as KGHSH and CDR2 as LQKENI.